These T cell receptor beta chains were read from a single sample in a study of cytomegalovirus exposure and HLA in healthy donors. Clones were read by immunoSEQ multiplex PCR, and TCRdb kept only the in-frame ones, dropping some. The sample includes just over 150,000 clones, 85% of them seen just once. What was sequenced was PBMCs. These receptors came from a woman between 18 and 29 years old in good health and CMV-seronegative. The CDR3 runs from the conserved cysteine through the conserved F or W. D genes are given only for firm matches. The size field is filled for only some rows; it gives once, few, many or a size class.

TRBJ1-2	TRBV29-1	.	once	CSVGGLYGYTF	TGCAGCGTTGGTGGCCTCTATGGCTACACCTTC
TRBJ2-7	TRBV4-2	.	.	CASSQDGGGGPTYEQYF	TGTGCCAGCAGCCAAGATGGGGGGGGCGGTCCCACCTACGAGCAGTACTTC
TRBJ1-5	TRBV28	TRBD1	few	CASSSGQVYSNQPQHF	TGTGCCAGCAGTTCCGGACAGGTATATAGCAATCAGCCCCAGCATTTT
TRBJ1-4	TRBV5-1	.	.	CASSLAEGGDEKLFF	TGCGCCAGCAGCTTGGCCGAGGGTGGGGATGAAAAACTGTTTTTT
TRBJ2-5	TRBV7-9	TRBD2	.	CSSSLVGTSGQETQYF	TGTTCCAGCAGCTTAGTAGGGACTAGCGGCCAAGAGACCCAGTACTTC
TRBJ1-5	TRBV28	.	.	CASSSPGGGNQPQHF	TGTGCCAGCAGTTCGCCGGGGGGGGGCAATCAGCCCCAGCATTTT
TRBJ1-4	TRBV4-2	TRBD1	.	CASSQDRLARQGVGEKLFF	TGTGCCAGCAGCCAGGACCGACTCGCCCGACAGGGTGTAGGCGAAAAACTGTTTTTT
TRBJ1-2	TRBV30	TRBD1	.	CAWSLTGELGYTF	TGTGCCTGGAGTCTCACAGGGGAGCTTGGCTACACCTTC
TRBJ2-7	TRBV2	TRBD1	.	CASSVIRLTQEKRTGGATYEQYF	TGTGCCAGCAGTGTAATAAGACTAACCCAAGAAAAAAGGACAGGGGGGGCGACCTACGAGCAGTACTTC
TRBJ2-3	TRBV19	.	.	CASIARGPSDTDTQYF	TGTGCCAGTATCGCCAGGGGACCCTCTGACACAGATACGCAGTATTTT
TRBJ2-5	TRBV5-6	.	.	CASSPQEEETQYF	TGTGCCAGCAGCCCACAGGAAGAAGAGACCCAGTACTTC
TRBJ2-4	TRBV7-2	TRBD1	.	CASGQGANIQYF	TGTGCCAGCGGGCAGGGGGCCAACATTCAGTACTTC
TRBJ2-3	TRBV4-1	TRBD1	once	CASSQPTGTGDYSTDTQYF	TGCGCCAGCAGCCAGCCGACCGGGACAGGAGACTATAGCACAGATACGCAGTATTTT
TRBJ1-2	TRBV15	.	.	CATSSGGGTYGYTF	TGTGCCACCAGCAGTGGAGGCGGAACCTATGGCTACACCTTC
TRBJ2-5	TRBV7-8	.	.	CASLSVGTQTQYF	TGTGCCAGCTTAAGCGTCGGGACACAGACCCAGTACTTC
TRBJ2-3	TRBV5-1	TRBD1	.	CASSLRQGADTQYF	TGCGCCAGCAGCTTGCGACAGGGGGCTGATACGCAGTATTTT
TRBJ1-2	TRBV5-1	TRBD1	.	CASSAGTGVGYTF	TGCGCCAGCAGCGCCGGGACAGGGGTTGGCTACACCTTC
TRBJ1-5	TRBV2	.	.	CASSVEGSNQPQHF	TGTGCCAGCAGTGTCGAGGGAAGCAATCAGCCCCAGCATTTT
TRBJ2-2	TRBV7-2	TRBD2	.	CASSLSGLAGTFTGELFF	TGTGCCAGCAGCTTATCCGGACTAGCGGGAACCTTCACCGGGGAGCTGTTTTTT
TRBJ2-7	TRBV18	.	.	CASSPLRGYEQYF	TGTGCCAGCTCACCGTTGCGGGGATACGAGCAGTACTTC
TRBJ2-7	TRBV27	TRBD2	few	CASSFATSLEDEQYF	TGTGCCAGCAGTTTCGCGACTAGCCTCGAGGACGAGCAGTACTTC
TRBJ2-2	TRBV5-6	.	few	CASSSTGTPRANTGELFF	TGTGCCAGCAGCTCAACCGGGACACCCCGCGCGAACACCGGGGAGCTGTTTTTT